One and the same sample provided the 17 T cell receptor beta chains below, sequenced in a study of control samples from healthy donors and cancer patients. Generated by immunoSEQ multiplex PCR, the TCRdb table keeps only in-frame clones and is missing some. The sample comprises 150,000 to 200,000 clones, around 90% of which are singletons, and 0.68% rests with the top ten. Sequencing used blood. These receptors were obtained from a woman between 25 and 40 years old in good health.

The V call is TRBV7-2, the J call TRBJ1-1; 8 nucleotides align to TRBD1. Trimming took 5 bases from V and 6 from J; bases not matched to a gene: 11. Germline loops: CDR1 SGHTA, CDR2 FQGNSA. The CDR3 spans 15 residues. In DNA form, the CDR3 reads TGTGCCAGCAGCCCGCGACAGGGGAGTGGGGCTGAAGCTTTCTTT. It translates to CASSPRQGSGAEAFF. The full variable domain, rest sourced from reference TRBV7-2 and TRBJ1-1, is GAGVSQSPSNKVTEKGKDVELRCDPISGHTALYWYRQSLGQGLEFLIYFQGNSAPDKSGLPSDRFSAERTGGSVSTLTIQRTQQEDSAVYLCASSPRQGSGAEAFFGQGTRLTVV.

A remark on this clone: At the DNA level, this CDR3 is encoded by other sequences in the same sample as well. The rearrangement links TRBV5-1 to TRBJ1-5; perhaps TRBD1 as D (5 bases). Germline lookup yields CDR1 SGHRS and CDR2 YFSETQ. Trimming removed 0 bases at V and 2 bases at J, with 9 bases between. This CDR3 has 15 amino acids. The CDR3 protein is CASSLEGTGNQPQHF. The CDR3 nucleotides are TGCGCCAGCAGCTTGGAGGGGACGGGCAATCAGCCCCAGCATTTT.

The chain links TRBV5-1 to TRBJ2-5, with a possible D match to TRBD2 (5 bases). This CDR3 has 16 amino acids. The germline CDR1 and CDR2 sequences are SGHRS and YFSETQ. Trimming took 0 bases from V and 1 from J, leaving 13 bases between them. The CDR3 loop reads CASSLVRDSPQETQYF. The DNA for the CDR3 is TGCGCCAGCAGCTTGGTACGGGATTCGCCCCAAGAGACCCAGTACTTC.

The genes are TRBV7-2 and TRBJ1-2; D is perhaps TRBD1 (5 bases). V lost 6 bases, J lost 2 bases, and 10 bases lay in between. Germline loops: CDR1 SGHTA, CDR2 FQGNSA. The CDR3 loop spans 13 amino acids. The CDR3 nucleotides read TGTGCCAGCAGAAGCAGGGCGAACTATGGCTACACCTTC. Protein product: CASRSRANYGYTF.

This chain joins TRBV10-1 and TRBJ1-5; no clear D gene. The CDR3 spans 14 residues. V dropped 11 bases and J dropped 4 bases, with 18 bases sitting between them. Per the germline V gene, CDR1 is WNHNN and CDR2 is SYGVQD (reference sequence). The CDR3: CAHTRGDGNQPQHF. The DNA for the CDR3 is TGCGCCCACACGCGGGGAGACGGTAATCAGCCCCAGCATTTT.

The CDR3 is CASSDLGQDNEQFF. CDR3 DNA sequence: TGTGCCAGCAGCGACCTGGGACAGGACAATGAGCAGTTCTTC. The chain recombines TRBV14 with TRBJ2-1, with TRBD1 matching over 8 bases. The CDR3 runs 14 residues. Germline CDR1 SGHDN, CDR2 FVKESK. V trimming: 5 bases; J trimming: 5 bases; junction bases outside the gene matches: 5.

Of note for this clone: Distinct nucleotide sequences in the sample also encode this CDR3. V and J are TRBV3-1 (or the pseudogene TRBV3-2) and TRBJ2-7; TRBD2 aligns across 7 bases. This CDR3 is built from 15 residues. Germline loops: CDR1 LGHDT, CDR2 YNNKEL (reference sequence). V shed 1 base, J shed 2 bases, and the junction held 5 bases outside the gene matches. CDR3 in amino acids: CASSQVRERPYEQYF. CDR3 sequence (DNA): TGTGCCAGCAGCCAAGTGCGGGAGAGACCCTACGAGCAGTACTTC.

The chain uses TRBV5-1 and TRBJ2-7; a weak D match, TRBD2 (6 bases). CDR3 length: 15 residues. Deletions cut 2 bases from V and 6 bases from J, with 18 bases between. CDR1 is SGHRS, CDR2 YFSETQ, per germline. The chain's CDR3 is CASSFGSPRAGEQYF. CDR3 nucleotide sequence: TGCGCCAGCAGCTTTGGCAGCCCCAGAGCGGGCGAGCAGTACTTC.

The chain couples TRBV27 to TRBJ2-7; D is ambiguous. Trimming cost V 3 bases and J 0 bases, with 12 bases left between them. The CDR3 has 15 amino acids. Germline CDR1 and CDR2: MNHEY and SMNVEV (reference sequence). The CDR3 loop is CASSFKSGNSYEQYF. CDR3 coding DNA: TGTGCCAGCAGTTTTAAATCCGGAAACTCCTACGAGCAGTACTTC.

In its sample, this clone was seen once. The rearrangement joins TRBV10-3 to TRBJ1-5; possibly TRBD1 for D (5 bases). The CDR3 runs 17 residues. V dropped 3 bases and J dropped 7 bases, with 22 bases sitting between them. Germline V CDR1 and CDR2: ENHRY, SYGVKD. The DNA for the CDR3 is TGTGCCATCAGTGACCACGGGGGAGGAGGATCGGGACAGCCCCAGCATTTT. This codes for CAISDHGGGGSGQPQHF.

This chain links TRBV7-8 with TRBJ1-4; D call uncertain. Germline V gene sequence: CDR1 SGHVS, CDR2 FQNEAQ. The CDR3 totals 15 residues. V dropped 6 bases and J dropped 8 bases, with 19 bases sitting between them. The DNA of the CDR3 is TGTGCCAGCAGTTTTACACGCCAGGAAGGAGAAAAACTGTTTTTT. It encodes CASSFTRQEGEKLFF.

In regard to this clone: Other DNA sequences in this sample translate to the same CDR3. In DNA, the CDR3 is TGTGCCAGCAGTAACAGGGGGAACCAGCCCCAGCATTTT. This codes for CASSNRGNQPQHF. The genes are TRBV27 and TRBJ1-5; 8 bases map to TRBD1. Germline V lookup: CDR1 MNHEY, CDR2 SMNVEV (reference sequence). The CDR3 covers 13 residues. V was pared by 5 bases and J by 7 bases, with 4 bases of the junction left unmatched.

This clone was observed a single time. This rearrangement joins TRBV10-3 to TRBJ2-1, with TRBD1 identical over 10 bases. The J segment lost 7 bases and the V segment lost 0 bases, leaving 6 bases of the junction unmatched. The germline V gene has CDR1 ENHRY and CDR2 SYGVKD. The CDR3 consists of 16 residues. The CDR3 reads CAISESRQGAENEQFF. The DNA for the CDR3 is TGTGCCATCAGTGAGTCAAGACAGGGGGCTGAAAATGAGCAGTTCTTC.

The chain couples TRBV19 to TRBJ2-5; D unresolved. This CDR3 spans 13 amino acids. Deletions cut 5 bases from V and 2 bases from J, with 9 bases between. Looked up from germline, CDR1 is LNHDA and CDR2 is SQIVND (reference sequence). This chain's CDR3 is CASSLVNQETQYF. CDR3 DNA sequence: TGTGCCAGTAGTCTCGTCAATCAAGAGACCCAGTACTTC.

The V call is TRBV6-6, the J call TRBJ2-7; 7 bases agree with TRBD1. Germline-derived CDR1 and CDR2 are MNHNY and SVGAGI (reference sequence). This CDR3 is 14 amino acids long. With 8 bases clipped from V and 4 bases from J, the junction kept 11 bases outside the gene matches. The CDR3 DNA reads as TGTGCCAGCTCGGACCAGGGACAGATATACGAGCAGTACTTC. It encodes CASSDQGQIYEQYF.

The J gene is TRBJ1-4, the V gene TRBV11-2; no clear D. Per the germline V gene, CDR1 is SGHAT and CDR2 is FQNNGV. This CDR3 contains 14 residues. V lost 1 base and J lost 4, with 7 bases in between. The CDR3 DNA reads as TGTGCCAGCAGCTTAGGAGTCATTAATGAAAAACTGTTTTTT. It codes for CASSLGVINEKLFF. The full variable domain, its missing parts supplied by reference TRBV11-2 and TRBJ1-4, is EAGVAQSPRYKIIEKRQSVAFWCNPISGHATLYWYQQILGQGPKLLIQFQNNGVVDDSQLPKDRFSAERLKGVDSTLKIQPAKLEDSAVYLCASSLGVINEKLFFGSGTQLSVL.

CDR3 loop: CSVNGLAGGHEQFF. The CDR3 coding sequence is TGCAGCGTTAACGGACTAGCGGGAGGCCATGAGCAGTTCTTC. V usage is TRBV29-1 and J usage is TRBJ2-1; the match to TRBD2 covers 14 bases. Per the germline V gene, CDR1 is SQVTM and CDR2 is ANQGSEA. CDR3 length equals 14 residues. V lost 5 bases, J lost 8 bases, and 5 bases stayed unmatched.